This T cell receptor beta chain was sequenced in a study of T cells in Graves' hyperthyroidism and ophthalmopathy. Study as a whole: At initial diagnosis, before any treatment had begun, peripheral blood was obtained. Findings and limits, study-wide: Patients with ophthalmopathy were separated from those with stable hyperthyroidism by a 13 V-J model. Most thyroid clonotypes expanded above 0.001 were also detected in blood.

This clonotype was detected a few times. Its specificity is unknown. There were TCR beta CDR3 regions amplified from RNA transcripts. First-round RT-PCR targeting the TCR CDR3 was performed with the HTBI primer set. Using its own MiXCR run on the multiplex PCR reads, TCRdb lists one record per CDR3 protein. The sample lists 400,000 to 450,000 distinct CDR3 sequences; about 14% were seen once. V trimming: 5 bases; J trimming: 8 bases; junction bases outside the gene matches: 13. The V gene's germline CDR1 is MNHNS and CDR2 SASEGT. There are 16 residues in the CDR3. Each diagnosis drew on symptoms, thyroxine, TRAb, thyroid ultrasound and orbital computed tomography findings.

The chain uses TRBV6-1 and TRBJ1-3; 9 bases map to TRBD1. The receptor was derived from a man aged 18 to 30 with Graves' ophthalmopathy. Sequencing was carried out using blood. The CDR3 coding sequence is TGTGCCAGCAGTACAGGACAGGGGATAGGCTGGTACACCATATATTTT. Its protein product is CASSTGQGIGWYTIYF.